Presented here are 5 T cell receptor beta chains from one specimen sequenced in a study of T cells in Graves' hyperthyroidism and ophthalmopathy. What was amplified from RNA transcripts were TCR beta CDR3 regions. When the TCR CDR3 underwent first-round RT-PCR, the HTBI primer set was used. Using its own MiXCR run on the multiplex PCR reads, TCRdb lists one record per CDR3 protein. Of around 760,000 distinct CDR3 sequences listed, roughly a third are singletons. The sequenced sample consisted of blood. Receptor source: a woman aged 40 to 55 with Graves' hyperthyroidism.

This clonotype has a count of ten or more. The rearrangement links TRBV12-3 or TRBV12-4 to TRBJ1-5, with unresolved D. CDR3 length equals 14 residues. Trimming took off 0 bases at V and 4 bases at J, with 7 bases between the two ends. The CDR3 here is CASSLAGYNQPQHF. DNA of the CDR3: TGTGCCAGCAGTTTAGCAGGGTATAATCAGCCCCAGCATTTT.

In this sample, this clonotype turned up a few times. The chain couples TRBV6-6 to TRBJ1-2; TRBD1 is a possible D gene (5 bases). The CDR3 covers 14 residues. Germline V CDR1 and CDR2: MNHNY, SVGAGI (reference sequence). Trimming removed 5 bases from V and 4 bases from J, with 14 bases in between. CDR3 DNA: TGTGCCAGCAGTGAAGCCGGGGGGGTCTATGGCTACACCTTC. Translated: CASSEAGGVYGYTF.

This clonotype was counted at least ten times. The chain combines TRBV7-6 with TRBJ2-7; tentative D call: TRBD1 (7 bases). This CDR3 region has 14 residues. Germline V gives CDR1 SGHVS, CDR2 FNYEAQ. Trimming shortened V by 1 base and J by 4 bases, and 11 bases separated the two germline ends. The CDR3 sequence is CASSLESGGYEQYF. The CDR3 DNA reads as TGTGCCAGCAGCTTAGAGTCAGGGGGGTACGAGCAGTACTTC.

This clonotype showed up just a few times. For the CDR3, the DNA is TGTGCCAGCAGCCTCAGGGGCCGGGTTGATTCACCCCTCCACTTT. Amino acids: CASSLRGRVDSPLHF. The chain links TRBV7-9 to TRBJ1-6; D may be TRBD1 (6 bases). Germline CDR1 reads SEHNR; CDR2 reads FQNEAQ (reference sequence). The CDR3 covers 15 residues. V shed 5 bases and J shed 8 bases, with 16 bases lying between them.

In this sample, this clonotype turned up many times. This CDR3 is CASSRSGQHQETQYF. The CDR3 bases are TGTGCCAGCAGCCGCTCGGGACAGCACCAAGAGACCCAGTACTTC. The V gene is TRBV14, the J gene TRBJ2-5; TRBD1 matches 7 bases. The CDR3 has 15 residues. Germline trimming cut 4 bases from V and 0 bases from J; bases unmatched to any gene: 5. Per germline, CDR1 SGHDN and CDR2 FVKESK. Full variable domain (outside the CDR3, taken from reference TRBV14 and TRBJ2-5): EAGVTQFPSHSVIEKGQTVTLRCDPISGHDNLYWYRRVMGKEIKFLLHFVKESKQDESGMPNNRFLAERTGGTYSTLKVQPAELEDSGVYFCASSRSGQHQETQYFGPGTRLLVL.